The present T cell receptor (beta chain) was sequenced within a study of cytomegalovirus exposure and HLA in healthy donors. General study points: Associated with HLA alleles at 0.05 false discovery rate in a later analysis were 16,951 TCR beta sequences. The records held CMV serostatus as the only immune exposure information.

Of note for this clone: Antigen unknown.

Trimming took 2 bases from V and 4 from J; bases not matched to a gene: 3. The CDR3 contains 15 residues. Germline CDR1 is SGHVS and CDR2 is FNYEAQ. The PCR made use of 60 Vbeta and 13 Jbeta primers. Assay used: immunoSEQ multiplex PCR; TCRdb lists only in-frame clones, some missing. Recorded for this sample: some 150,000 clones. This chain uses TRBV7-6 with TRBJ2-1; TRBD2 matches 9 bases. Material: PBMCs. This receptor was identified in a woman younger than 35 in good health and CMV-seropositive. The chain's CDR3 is CASSLTAGGYNEQFF. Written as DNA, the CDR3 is TGTGCCAGCAGCTTAACGGCGGGGGGGTACAATGAGCAGTTCTTC. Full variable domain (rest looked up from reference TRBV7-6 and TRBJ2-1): GAGVSQSPRYKVTKRGQDVALRCDPISGHVSLYWYRQALGQGPEFLTYFNYEAQQDKSGLPNDRFSAERPEGSISTLTIQRTEQRDSAMYRCASSLTAGGYNEQFFGPGTRLTVL.